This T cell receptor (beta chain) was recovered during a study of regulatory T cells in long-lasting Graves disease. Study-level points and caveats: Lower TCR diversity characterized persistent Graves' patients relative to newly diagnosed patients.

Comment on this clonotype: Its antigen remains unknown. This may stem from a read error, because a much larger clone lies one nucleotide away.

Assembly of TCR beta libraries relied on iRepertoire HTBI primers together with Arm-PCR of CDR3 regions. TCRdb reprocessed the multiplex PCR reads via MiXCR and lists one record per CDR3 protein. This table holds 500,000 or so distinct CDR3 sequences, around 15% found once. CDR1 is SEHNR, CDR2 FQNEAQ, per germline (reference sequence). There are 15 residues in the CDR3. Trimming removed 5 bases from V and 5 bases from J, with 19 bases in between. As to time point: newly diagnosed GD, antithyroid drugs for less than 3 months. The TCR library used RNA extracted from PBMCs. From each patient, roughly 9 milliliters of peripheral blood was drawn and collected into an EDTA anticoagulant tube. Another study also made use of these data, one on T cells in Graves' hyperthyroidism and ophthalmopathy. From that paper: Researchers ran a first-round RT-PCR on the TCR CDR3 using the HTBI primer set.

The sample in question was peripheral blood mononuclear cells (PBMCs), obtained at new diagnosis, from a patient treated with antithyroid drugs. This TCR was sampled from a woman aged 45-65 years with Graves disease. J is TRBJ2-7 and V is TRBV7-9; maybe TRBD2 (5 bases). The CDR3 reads CASSPFKRPTHEQYF. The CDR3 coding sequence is TGTGCCAGCAGCCCCTTCAAGCGGCCGACCCACGAGCAGTACTTC.